This T cell receptor beta chain originates from a study of blood T cell repertoires in COVID-19. Study summary: The origin of the acute and convalescent COVID-19 samples was the United States, Italy and Spain. Sources were T cells, B-cell-depleted T cells, or PBMCs; the material itself was cDNA or gDNA.

V shed 0 bases, J shed 1 base, and the junction held 0 bases outside the gene matches. CDR1 is SGHKS and CDR2 is YYEKEE in the germline V gene (reference sequence). The CDR3 runs to 14 residues. Per the study methods: Scientists estimated how many nucleated cells there were by amplifying reference gene primers. TCRdb's table, derived via immunoSEQ multiplex PCR, lists solely in-frame clones and lacks some. V, J and clone size were drawn from that table, and D and trimming were deduced from the DNA. The data hold tens of thousands of clones, with just over 85% observed a single time. This chain uses TRBV5-5 with TRBJ2-5; TRBD2 aligns across 7 bases. Sequenced: peripheral blood. This sequence originates from an elderly woman in a cohort sampled during active or convalescent COVID-19. The CDR3 DNA sequence: TGTGCCAGCAGCTTGGCTAGCGGCCAAGAGACCCAGTACTTC. It encodes CASSLASGQETQYF.